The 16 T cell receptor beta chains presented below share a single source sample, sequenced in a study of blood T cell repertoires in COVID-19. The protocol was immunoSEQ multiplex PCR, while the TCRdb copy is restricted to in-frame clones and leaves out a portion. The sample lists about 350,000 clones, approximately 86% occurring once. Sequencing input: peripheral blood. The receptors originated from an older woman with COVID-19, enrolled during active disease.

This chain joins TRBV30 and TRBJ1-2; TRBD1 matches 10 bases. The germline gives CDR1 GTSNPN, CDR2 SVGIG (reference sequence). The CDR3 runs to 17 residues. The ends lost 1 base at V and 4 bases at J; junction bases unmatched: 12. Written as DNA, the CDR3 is TGTGCCTGGAGTGATCCGGGACAGGGGTCGTCTCGCTATGGCTACACCTTC. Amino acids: CAWSDPGQGSSRYGYTF. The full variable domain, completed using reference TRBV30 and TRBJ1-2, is SQTIHQWPATLVQPVGSPLSLECTVEGTSNPNLYWYRQAAGRGLQLLFYSVGIGQISSEVPQNLSASRPQDRQFILSSKKLLLSDSGFYLCAWSDPGQGSSRYGYTFGSGTRLTVV.

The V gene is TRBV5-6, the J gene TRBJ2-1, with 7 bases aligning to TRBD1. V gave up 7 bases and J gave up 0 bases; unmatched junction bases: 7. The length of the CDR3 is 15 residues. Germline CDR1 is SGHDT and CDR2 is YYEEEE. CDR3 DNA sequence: TGTGCCAGCTGTATCGCAGGGGGCTCCTACAATGAGCAGTTCTTC. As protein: CASCIAGGSYNEQFF.

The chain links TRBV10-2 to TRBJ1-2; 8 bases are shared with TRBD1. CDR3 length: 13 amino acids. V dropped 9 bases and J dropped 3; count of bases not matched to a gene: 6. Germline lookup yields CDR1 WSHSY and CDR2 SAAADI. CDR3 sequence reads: CASTGTGDYGYTF. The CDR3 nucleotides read TGCGCCAGTACCGGGACAGGAGACTATGGCTACACCTTC.

The CDR3 loop reads CASSNGGGSEQFF. The CDR3 DNA sequence: TGTGCCAGCAGCAACGGAGGAGGCAGTGAGCAGTTCTTC. J is TRBJ2-1 and V is TRBV21-1; TRBD2 is the table's D call and was not checked against the DNA. TRBV21-1 is a pseudogene. The CDR3 extends over 13 amino acids.

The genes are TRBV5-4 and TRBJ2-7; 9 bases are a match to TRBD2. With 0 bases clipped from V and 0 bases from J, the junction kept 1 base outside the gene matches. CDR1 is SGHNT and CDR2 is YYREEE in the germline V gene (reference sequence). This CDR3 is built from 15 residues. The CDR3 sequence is CASSLGGRGSYEQYF. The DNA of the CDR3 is TGTGCCAGCAGCTTGGGCGGGAGGGGCTCCTACGAGCAGTACTTC. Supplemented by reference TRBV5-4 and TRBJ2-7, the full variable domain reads ETGVTQSPTHLIKTRGQQVTLRCSSQSGHNTVSWYQQALGQGPQFIFQYYREEENGRGNFPPRFSGLQFPNYSSELNVNALELDDSALYLCASSLGGRGSYEQYFGPGTRLTVT.

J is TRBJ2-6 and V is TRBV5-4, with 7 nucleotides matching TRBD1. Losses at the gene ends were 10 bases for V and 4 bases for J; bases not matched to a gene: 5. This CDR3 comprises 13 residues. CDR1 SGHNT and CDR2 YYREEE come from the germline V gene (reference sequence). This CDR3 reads CALKGAGANVLTF. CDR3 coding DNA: TGTGCCCTGAAGGGGGCCGGGGCCAACGTCCTGACTTTC.

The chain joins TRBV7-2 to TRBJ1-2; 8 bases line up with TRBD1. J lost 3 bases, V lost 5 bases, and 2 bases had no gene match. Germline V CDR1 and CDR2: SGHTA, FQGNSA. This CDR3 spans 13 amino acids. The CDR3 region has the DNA TGTGCCAGCAGCCAGGACAGGGACTATGGCTACACCTTC. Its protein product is CASSQDRDYGYTF.

The CDR3 region has the DNA TGTGCCATCAGGGAGGGGACAGGTCGAGGTAATTCACCCCTCCACTTT. This encodes CAIREGTGRGNSPLHF. This chain links TRBV10-3 with TRBJ1-6; 8 bases match TRBD1. The germline V gene has CDR1 ENHRY and CDR2 SYGVKD. The CDR3 is made up of 16 amino acids. V dropped 6 bases and J dropped 6; count of bases not matched to a gene: 10.

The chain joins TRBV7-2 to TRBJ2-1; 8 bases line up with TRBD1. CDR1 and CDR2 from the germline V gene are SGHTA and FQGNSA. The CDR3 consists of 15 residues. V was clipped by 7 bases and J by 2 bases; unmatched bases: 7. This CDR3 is CASTDQGATYNEQFF. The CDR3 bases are TGTGCCAGCACTGACCAGGGGGCGACCTACAATGAGCAGTTCTTC.

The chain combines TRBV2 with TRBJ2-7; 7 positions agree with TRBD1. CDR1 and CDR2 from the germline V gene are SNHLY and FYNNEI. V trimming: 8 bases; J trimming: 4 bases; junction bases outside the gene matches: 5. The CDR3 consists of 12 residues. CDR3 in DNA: TGTGCCAGCTCTGGGGACAGTTACGAGCAGTACTTC. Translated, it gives CASSGDSYEQYF.

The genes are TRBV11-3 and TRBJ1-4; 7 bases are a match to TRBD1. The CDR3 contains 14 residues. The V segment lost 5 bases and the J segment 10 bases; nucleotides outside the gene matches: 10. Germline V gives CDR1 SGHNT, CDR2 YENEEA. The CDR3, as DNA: TGTGCCAGCAGCATCGGACAGGATCTCGGAAAACTGTTTTTT. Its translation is CASSIGQDLGKLFF.

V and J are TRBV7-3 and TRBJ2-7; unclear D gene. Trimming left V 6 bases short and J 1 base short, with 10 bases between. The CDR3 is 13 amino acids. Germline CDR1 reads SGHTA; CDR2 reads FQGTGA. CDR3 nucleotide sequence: TGTGCCAGCAGTCGAGGCGGTTCCTACGAGCAGTACTTC. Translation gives CASSRGGSYEQYF.

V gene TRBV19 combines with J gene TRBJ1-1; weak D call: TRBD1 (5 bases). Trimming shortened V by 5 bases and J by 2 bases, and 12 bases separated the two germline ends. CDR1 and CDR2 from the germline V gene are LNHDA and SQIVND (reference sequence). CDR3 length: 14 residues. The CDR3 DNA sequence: TGTGCCAGTAGTGTTACGGGACTTAACACTGAAGCTTTCTTT. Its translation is CASSVTGLNTEAFF.

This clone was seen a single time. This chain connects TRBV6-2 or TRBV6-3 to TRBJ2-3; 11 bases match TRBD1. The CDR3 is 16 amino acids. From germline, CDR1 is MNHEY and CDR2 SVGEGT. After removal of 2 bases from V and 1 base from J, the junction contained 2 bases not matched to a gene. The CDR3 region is CASSYLGQGGTDTQYF. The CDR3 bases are TGTGCCAGCAGTTACCTGGGACAGGGGGGCACAGATACGCAGTATTTT.

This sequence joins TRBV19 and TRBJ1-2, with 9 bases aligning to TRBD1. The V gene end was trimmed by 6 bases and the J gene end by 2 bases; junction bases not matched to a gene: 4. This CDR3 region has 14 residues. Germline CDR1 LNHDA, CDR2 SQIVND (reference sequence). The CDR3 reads CASSMDRGNYGYTF. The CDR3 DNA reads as TGTGCCAGTAGCATGGACAGGGGAAACTATGGCTACACCTTC. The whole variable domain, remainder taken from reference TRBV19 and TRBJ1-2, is DGGITQSPKYLFRKEGQNVTLSCEQNLNHDAMYWYRQDPGQGLRLIYYSQIVNDFQKGDIAEGYSVSREKKESFPLTVTSAQKNPTAFYLCASSMDRGNYGYTFGSGTRLTVV.

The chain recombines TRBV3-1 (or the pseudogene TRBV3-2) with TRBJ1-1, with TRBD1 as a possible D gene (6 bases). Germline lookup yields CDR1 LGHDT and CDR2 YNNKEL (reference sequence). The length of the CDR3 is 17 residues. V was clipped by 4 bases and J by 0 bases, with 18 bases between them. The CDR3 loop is CASSPTGKKLMNTEAFF. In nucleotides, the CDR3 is TGTGCCAGCAGCCCCACAGGGAAGAAACTCATGAACACTGAAGCTTTCTTT.